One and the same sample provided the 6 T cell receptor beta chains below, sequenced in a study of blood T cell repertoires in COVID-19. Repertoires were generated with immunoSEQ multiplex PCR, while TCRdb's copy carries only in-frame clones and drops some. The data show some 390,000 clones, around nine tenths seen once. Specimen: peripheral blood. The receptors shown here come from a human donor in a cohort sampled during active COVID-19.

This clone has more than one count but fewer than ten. This chain's CDR3 is CASSLFTNNEQFF. CDR3 in DNA: TGCGCCAGCAGCTTGTTCACTAACAATGAGCAGTTCTTC. V and J are TRBV5-1 and TRBJ2-1; D is unclear. Germline V gene sequence: CDR1 SGHRS, CDR2 YFSETQ. The CDR3 sequence is 13 residues long. Trimming cost V 1 base and J 5 bases, with 7 bases left between them.

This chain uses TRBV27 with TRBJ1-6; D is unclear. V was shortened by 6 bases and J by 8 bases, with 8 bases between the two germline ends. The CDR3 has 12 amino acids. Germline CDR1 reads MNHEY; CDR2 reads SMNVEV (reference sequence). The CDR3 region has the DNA TGTGCCAGCAGGCGGCCTGATTCACCCCTCCACTTT. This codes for CASRRPDSPLHF.

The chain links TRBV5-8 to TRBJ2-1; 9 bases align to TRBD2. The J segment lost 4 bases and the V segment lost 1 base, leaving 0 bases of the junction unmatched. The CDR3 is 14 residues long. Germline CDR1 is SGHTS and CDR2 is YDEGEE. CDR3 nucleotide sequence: TGTGCCAGCAGCTTGACTAGCGGGTACAATGAGCAGTTCTTC. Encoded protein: CASSLTSGYNEQFF.

As DNA, the CDR3 is TGTGCCAGCAGCCGGGACAGGGGAGACGAGCAGTACTTC. Its protein product is CASSRDRGDEQYF. The chain uses TRBV3-1 (or the pseudogene TRBV3-2) and TRBJ2-7, with 10 nucleotides matching TRBD1. Germline lookup yields CDR1 LGHDT and CDR2 YNNKEL (reference sequence). This CDR3 region has 13 residues. V lost 4 bases, J lost 5 bases, and 2 bases stayed unmatched.

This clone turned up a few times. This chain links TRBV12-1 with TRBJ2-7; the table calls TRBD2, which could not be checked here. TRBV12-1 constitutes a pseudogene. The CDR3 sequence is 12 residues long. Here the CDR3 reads CATLGGGGEQYF. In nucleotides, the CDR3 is TGTGCCACGTTGGGAGGGGGTGGAGAGCAGTACTTC.

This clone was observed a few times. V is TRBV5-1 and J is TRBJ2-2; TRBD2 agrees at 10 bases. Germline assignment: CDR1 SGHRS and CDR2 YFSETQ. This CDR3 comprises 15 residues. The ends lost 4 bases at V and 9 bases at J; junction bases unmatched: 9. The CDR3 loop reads CASSQSGRAARELFF. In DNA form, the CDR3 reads TGCGCCAGCAGCCAGAGCGGGAGGGCCGCCAGGGAGCTGTTTTTT.